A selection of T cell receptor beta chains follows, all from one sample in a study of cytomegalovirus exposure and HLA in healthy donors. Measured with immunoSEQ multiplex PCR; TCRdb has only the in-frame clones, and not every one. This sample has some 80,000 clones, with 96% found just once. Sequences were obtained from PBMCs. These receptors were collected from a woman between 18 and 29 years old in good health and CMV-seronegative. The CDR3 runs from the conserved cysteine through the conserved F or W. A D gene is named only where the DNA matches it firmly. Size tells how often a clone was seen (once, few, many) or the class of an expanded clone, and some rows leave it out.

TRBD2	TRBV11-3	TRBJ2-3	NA	TGTGCCAGCAGCGCCGGACTAGCGGCTAGCACAGATACGCAGTATTTT	CASSAGLAASTDTQYF
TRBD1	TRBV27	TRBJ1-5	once	TGTGCCAGCAGTTGGGGACAGGGGTATCAGCCCCAGCATTTT	CASSWGQGYQPQHF
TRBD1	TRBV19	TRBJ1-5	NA	TGTGCCAGTAGTCCACGGACAGGGGCTGGGGATCAGCCCCAGCATTTT	CASSPRTGAGDQPQHF
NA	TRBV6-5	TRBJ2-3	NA	TGTGCCAGCAGTCATGAGTGGTCAGATACGCAGTATTTT	CASSHEWSDTQYF
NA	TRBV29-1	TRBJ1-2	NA	TGCAGCGCGGAACACTGGGACGGGGGGCGGTATGGCTACACCTTC	CSAEHWDGGRYGYTF
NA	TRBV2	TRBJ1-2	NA	TGTGCCAGCACTCCAGAAGGGGGATGGGGCTACACCTTC	CASTPEGGWGYTF
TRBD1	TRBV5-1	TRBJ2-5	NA	TGCGCCAGCAGCTTCCAGGGGGCCAGGGAGACCCAGTACTTC	CASSFQGARETQYF
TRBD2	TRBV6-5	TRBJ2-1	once	TGTGCCAGCAGTTACTCGGGACTAGCGGGATACAATGAGCAGTTCTTC	CASSYSGLAGYNEQFF
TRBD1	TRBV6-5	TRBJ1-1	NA	TGTGCCAGCAGACAGGGGATTGAAGCTTTCTTT	CASRQGIEAFF
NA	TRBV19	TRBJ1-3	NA	TGTGCCAGTAGCGCCCCTTCGCAGGGGCACACCATATATTTT	CASSAPSQGHTIYF
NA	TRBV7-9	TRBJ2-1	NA	TGTGCCAGCAGCTTGGAAGCGGCGAGCTCCTACAATGAGCAGTTCTTC	CASSLEAASSYNEQFF
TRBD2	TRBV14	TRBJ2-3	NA	TGTGCCAGCAGCCACCCGGGAGGGCCGGGAGATACGCAGTATTTT	CASSHPGGPGDTQYF
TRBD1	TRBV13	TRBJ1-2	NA	TGTGCCAGCAGCTCTGACAGGGCACCCTATGGCTACACCTTC	CASSSDRAPYGYTF
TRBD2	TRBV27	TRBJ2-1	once	TGTGCCAGCAGTTCCCCCGGGACTAGCGGGAGGGCCAGGCGAAATGAGCAGTTCTTC	CASSSPGTSGRARRNEQFF
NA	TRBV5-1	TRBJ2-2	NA	TGCGCCAGCAGCTTCATGGTTAGCGGGGAGCTGTTTTTT	CASSFMVSGELFF
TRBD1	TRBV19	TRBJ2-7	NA	TGTGCCAGTAGTAGCAGGGGGCCCGAGCAGTACTTC	CASSSRGPEQYF